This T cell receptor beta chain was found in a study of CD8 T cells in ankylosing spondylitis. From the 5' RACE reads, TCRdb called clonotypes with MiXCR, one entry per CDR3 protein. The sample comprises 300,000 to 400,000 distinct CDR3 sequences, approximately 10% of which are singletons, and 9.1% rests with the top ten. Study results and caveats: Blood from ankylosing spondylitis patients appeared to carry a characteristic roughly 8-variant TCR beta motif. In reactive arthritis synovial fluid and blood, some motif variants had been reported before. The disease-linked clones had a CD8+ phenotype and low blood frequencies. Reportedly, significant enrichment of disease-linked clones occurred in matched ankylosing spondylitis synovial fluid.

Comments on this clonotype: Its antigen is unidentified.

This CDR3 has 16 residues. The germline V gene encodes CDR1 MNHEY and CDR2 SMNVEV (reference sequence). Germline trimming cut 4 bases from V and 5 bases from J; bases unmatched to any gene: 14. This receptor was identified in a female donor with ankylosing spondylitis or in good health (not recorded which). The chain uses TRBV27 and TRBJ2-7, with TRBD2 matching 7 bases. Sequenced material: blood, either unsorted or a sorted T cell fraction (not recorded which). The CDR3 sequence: CASSWALTSWRNEQYF. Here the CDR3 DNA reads TGTGCCAGCAGTTGGGCCCTGACTAGCTGGAGAAACGAGCAGTACTTC.